The sequence of this T cell receptor (beta chain) was determined in a study of blood T cell repertoires in COVID-19. Study overall: From T cells, B-cell-depleted T cells, or PBMCs came the material, which was cDNA or gDNA.

Recruitment covered about 25 US areas and drew participants whose ages spanned roughly 18 to 100 years. In germline, CDR1 is MNHEY, CDR2 SMNVEV (reference sequence). V lost 5 bases and J lost 4, with 12 bases in between. This CDR3 has 14 residues. Original methodology: Reference gene primer amplification in the assay estimated nucleated cell counts. Profiled with immunoSEQ multiplex PCR; TCRdb holds only in-frame clones, not every one. That table is the source of V, J and clone size, and D and trimming were worked out from the DNA. Altogether around 300,000 clones are present, 88% being singletons, with the ten largest covering 3%.

The sequence derives from a woman between 45 and 60 years old who had recovered from COVID-19. The chain links TRBV27 to TRBJ1-5; a weak D match, TRBD1 (5 bases). The source material was PBMCs or T cells enriched from blood (not recorded which). The CDR3 reads CASSPGQTNQPQHF. The CDR3 coding sequence is TGTGCCAGCAGTCCTGGACAAACTAATCAGCCCCAGCATTTT.